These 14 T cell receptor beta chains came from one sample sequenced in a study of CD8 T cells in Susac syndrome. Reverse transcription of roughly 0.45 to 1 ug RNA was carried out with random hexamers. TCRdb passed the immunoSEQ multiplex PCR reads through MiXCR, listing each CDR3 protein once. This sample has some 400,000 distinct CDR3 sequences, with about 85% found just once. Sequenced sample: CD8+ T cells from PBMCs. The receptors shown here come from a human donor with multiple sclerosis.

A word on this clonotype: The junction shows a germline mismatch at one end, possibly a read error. The CDR3 nucleotides are TGTGCCAGCAATTACTCGACAGGGGGCAACACCGGGGAGCTGTTTTTT. Encoded protein: CASNYSTGGNTGELFF. V gene TRBV6-5 combines with J gene TRBJ2-2, with 10 bases fitting TRBD1. Germline CDR1 reads MNHEY; CDR2 reads SVGAGI. This CDR3 is built from 16 residues.

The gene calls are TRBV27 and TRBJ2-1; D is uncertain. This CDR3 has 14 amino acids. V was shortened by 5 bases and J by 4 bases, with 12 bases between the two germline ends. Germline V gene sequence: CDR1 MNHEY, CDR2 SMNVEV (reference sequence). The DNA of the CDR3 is TGTGCCAGCAGTCCCGCGAGTGGATACAATGAGCAGTTCTTC. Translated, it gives CASSPASGYNEQFF.

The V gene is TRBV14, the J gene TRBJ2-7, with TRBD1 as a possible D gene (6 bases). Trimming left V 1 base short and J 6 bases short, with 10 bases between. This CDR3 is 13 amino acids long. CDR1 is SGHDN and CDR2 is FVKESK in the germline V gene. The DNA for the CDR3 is TGTGCCAGCAGCCAAGGGGGACACCTCGAGCAGTACTTC. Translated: CASSQGGHLEQYF.

The CDR3 region is CASSELSSSTGRLSEQYF. The CDR3 nucleotides are TGTGCCAGCAGTGAATTGTCCTCTTCGACAGGGAGGTTGTCCGAGCAGTACTTC. This sequence joins TRBV25-1 and TRBJ2-7, with D perhaps matching TRBD1 (7 bases). CDR3 size: 18 residues. V lost 1 base, J lost 6 bases, and 25 bases lay in between. Per the germline V gene, CDR1 is MGHDK and CDR2 is SYGVNS.

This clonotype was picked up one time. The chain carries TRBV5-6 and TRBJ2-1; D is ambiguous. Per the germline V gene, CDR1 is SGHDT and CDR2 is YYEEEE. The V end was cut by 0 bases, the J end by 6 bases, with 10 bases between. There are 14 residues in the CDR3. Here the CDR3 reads CASSLGQTGNEQFF. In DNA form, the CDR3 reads TGTGCCAGCAGCTTGGGCCAAACTGGCAATGAGCAGTTCTTC.

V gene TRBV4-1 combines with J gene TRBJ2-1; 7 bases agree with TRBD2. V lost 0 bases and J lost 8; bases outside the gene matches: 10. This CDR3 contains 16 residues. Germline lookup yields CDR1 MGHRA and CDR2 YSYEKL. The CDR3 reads CASSQDSLAAVYEQFF. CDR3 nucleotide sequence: TGCGCCAGCAGCCAAGATTCCCTAGCGGCCGTCTATGAGCAGTTCTTC.

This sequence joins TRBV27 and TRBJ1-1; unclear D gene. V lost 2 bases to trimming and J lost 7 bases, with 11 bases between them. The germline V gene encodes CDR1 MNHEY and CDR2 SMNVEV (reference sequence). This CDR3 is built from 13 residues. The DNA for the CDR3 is TGTGCCAGCAGTTTACACCTAGACTATGAAGCTTTCTTT. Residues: CASSLHLDYEAFF.

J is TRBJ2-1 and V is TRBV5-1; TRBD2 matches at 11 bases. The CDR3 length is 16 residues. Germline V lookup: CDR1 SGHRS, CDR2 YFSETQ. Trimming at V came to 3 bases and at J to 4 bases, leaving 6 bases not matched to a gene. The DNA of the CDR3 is TGCGCCAGCAGCTCACTAGCGGGAGAAAGATACAATGAGCAGTTCTTC. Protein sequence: CASSSLAGERYNEQFF.

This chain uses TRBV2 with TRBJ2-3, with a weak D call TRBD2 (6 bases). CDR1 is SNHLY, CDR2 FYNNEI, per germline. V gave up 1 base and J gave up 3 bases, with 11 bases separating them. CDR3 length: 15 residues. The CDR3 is CASSEVEGRTDTQYF. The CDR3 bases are TGTGCCAGCAGTGAAGTGGAAGGGAGGACAGATACGCAGTATTTT.

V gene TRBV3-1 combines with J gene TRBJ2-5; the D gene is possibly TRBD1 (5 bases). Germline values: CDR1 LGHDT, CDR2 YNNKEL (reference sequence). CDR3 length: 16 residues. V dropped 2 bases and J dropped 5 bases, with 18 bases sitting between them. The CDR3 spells CASSQRGLSLVETQYF. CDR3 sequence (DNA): TGTGCCAGCAGCCAAAGGGGTCTGTCTCTGGTGGAGACCCAGTACTTC.

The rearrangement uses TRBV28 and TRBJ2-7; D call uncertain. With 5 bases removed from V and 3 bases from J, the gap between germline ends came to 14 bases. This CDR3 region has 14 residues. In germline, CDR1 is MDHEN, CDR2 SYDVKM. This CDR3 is CASSPLGWGYEQYF. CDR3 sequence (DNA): TGTGCCAGCAGTCCCCTCGGGTGGGGCTACGAGCAGTACTTC.

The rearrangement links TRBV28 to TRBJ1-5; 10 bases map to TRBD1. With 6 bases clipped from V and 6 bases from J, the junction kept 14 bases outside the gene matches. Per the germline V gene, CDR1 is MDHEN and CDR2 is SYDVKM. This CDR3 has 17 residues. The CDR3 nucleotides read TGTGCCAGCAGACCGGGACAGGGGTGGAGGGTCCGTCAGCCCCAGCATTTT. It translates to CASRPGQGWRVRQPQHF.

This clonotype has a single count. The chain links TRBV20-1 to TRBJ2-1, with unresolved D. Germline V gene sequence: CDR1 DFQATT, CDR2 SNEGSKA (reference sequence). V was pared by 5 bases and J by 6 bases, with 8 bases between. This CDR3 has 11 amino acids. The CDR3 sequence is CSASDFNEQFF. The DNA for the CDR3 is TGCAGTGCTTCCGACTTCAATGAGCAGTTCTTC.

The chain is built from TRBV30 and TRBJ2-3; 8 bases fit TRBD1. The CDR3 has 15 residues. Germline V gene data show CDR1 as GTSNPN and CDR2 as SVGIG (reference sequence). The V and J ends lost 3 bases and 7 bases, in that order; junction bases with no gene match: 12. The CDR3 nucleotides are TGTGCCTGGAGCCTAGGGACAGGACCTTCGTATACGCAGTATTTT. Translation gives CAWSLGTGPSYTQYF.